A single sample is the source of the 2 T cell receptor beta chains below, sequenced in a study of blood T cells in healthy people across ages. Alongside a J-beta primer mix, a sample-barcoded 5' primer served in a second PCR lasting roughly 7 to 12 cycles. One entry per CDR3 protein results from TCRdb running MiXCR on the 5' RACE reads. The sample shows 1.5 million or so distinct CDR3 sequences, 42% of them seen only once. The sample consisted of blood. Receptors were obtained from a woman under 30 in good health.

This chain links TRBV20-1 with TRBJ2-1; 9 bases fit TRBD2. V lost 2 bases and J lost 8; bases outside the gene matches: 16. Germline CDR1 is DFQATT and CDR2 is SNEGSKA (reference sequence). The CDR3 has 17 amino acids. The CDR3 coding sequence is TGCAGTGCTAGAACGGAGGTCGGGCGGGGGGGCCTCGATGAGCAGTTCTTC. It encodes CSARTEVGRGGLDEQFF.

The CDR3 protein is CASSQGDWTGDNEQFF. The DNA of the CDR3 is TGCGCCAGCAGCCAAGGAGACTGGACAGGCGACAATGAGCAGTTCTTC. V usage is TRBV4-1 and J usage is TRBJ2-1, with 7 bases identical to TRBD1. CDR3 length: 16 amino acids. The V gene's germline CDR1 is MGHRA and CDR2 YSYEKL. Trimming took 1 base from V and 5 from J; bases not matched to a gene: 8.